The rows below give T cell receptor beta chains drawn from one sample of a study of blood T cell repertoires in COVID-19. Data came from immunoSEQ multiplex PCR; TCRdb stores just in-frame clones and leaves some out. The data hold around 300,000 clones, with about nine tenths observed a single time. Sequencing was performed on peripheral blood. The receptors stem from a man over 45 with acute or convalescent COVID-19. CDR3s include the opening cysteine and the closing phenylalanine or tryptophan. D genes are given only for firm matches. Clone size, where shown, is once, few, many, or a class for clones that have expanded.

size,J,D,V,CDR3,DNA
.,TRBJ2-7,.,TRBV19,CASSMPREHGEQYF,TGTGCCAGTAGTATGCCGCGTGAGCACGGCGAGCAGTACTTC
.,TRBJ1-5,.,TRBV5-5,CASSPVGDSNQPQHF,TGTGCCAGCAGCCCGGTAGGGGATAGCAATCAGCCCCAGCATTTT
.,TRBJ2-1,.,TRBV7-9,CASSESNEQFF,TGTGCCAGCAGCGAGTCGAATGAGCAGTTCTTC
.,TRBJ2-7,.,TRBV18,CASSQQGVQYF,TGTGCCAGCTCCCAACAGGGTGTGCAGTACTTC
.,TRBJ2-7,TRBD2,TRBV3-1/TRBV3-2,CASSPFASGGIGF,TGTGCCAGCAGCCCCTTCGCGAGCGGGGGGATCGGCTTC
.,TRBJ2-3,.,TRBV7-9,CASKQGWTDTQYF,TGTGCCAGCAAGCAGGGGTGGACAGATACGCAGTATTTT
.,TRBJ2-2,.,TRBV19,CAATGVRTGELFF,TGTGCCGCGACCGGGGTCCGCACCGGGGAGCTGTTTTTT
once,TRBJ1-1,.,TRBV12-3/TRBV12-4,CASSGGLSTEAFF,TGTGCCAGCAGTGGTGGGCTAAGCACTGAAGCTTTCTTT
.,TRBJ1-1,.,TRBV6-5,CASSLLLGDTEAFF,TGTGCCAGCAGCCTACTTTTAGGGGACACTGAAGCTTTCTTT
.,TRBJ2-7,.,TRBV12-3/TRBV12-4,CASSLRQVDEQYF,TGTGCCAGCAGTTTAAGGCAGGTCGACGAGCAGTACTTC
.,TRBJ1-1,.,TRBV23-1,CASSHTVTEAFF,TGCGCCAGCAGTCATACGGTCACTGAAGCTTTCTTT
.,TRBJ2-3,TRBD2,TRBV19,CASSIGRTSGPDTQYF,TGTGCCAGTAGTATAGGGAGGACTAGCGGGCCCGATACGCAGTATTTT
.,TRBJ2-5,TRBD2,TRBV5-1,CAPGGTRVETQYF,TGCGCCCCGGGTGGGACTAGGGTGGAGACCCAGTACTTC
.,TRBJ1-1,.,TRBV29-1,CSVGELVSEAFF,TGCAGCGTTGGTGAGTTGGTGTCTGAAGCTTTCTTT
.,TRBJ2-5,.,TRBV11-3,CASSYTGRETQYF,TGTGCCAGCAGCTATACAGGGAGAGAGACCCAGTACTTC
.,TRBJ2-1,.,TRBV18,CASSEVLYNEQFF,TGTGCCAGCTCGGAGGTGCTCTACAATGAGCAGTTCTTC
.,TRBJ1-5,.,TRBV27,CASSFLSNQPQHF,TGTGCCAGCAGTTTTCTGAGCAATCAGCCCCAGCATTTT
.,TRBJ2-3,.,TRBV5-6,CASSFGLSTDTQYF,TGTGCCAGCAGCTTTGGCCTTAGCACAGATACGCAGTATTTT
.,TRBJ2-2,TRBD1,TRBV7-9,CAYTEGAGMNTGELFF,TGTGCCTACACAGAGGGGGCAGGGATGAACACCGGGGAGCTGTTTTTT
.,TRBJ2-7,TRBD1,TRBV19,CATSGTATYEQYF,TGTGCCACCTCCGGGACAGCAACCTACGAGCAGTACTTC
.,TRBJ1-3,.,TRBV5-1,CASCDTAGNTIYF,TGCGCCAGCTGTGACACGGCTGGAAACACCATATATTTT
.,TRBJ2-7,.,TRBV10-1,CASSERPGVAEQYF,TGCGCCAGCAGTGAGCGTCCAGGGGTGGCCGAGCAGTACTTC
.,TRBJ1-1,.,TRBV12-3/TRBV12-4,CASSQAVNTEAFF,TGTGCCAGCAGTCAGGCAGTGAACACTGAAGCTTTCTTT